The 10 T cell receptor beta chains reported below all come from one sample, sequenced in a study of early T cells in non-severe SARS-CoV-2 infection. TCRdb reprocessed the 5' RACE reads with MiXCR, giving one entry per CDR3 protein. The table lists about 70,000 distinct CDR3 sequences, around 13% of them singletons. This sample comprised whole blood, obtained at baseline. All receptors derive from an adult who was a healthcare worker with PCR-confirmed SARS-CoV-2 infection or an uninfected control (not recorded which).

The chain uses TRBV28 and TRBJ1-1, with D tentatively TRBD1 (6 bases). V was clipped by 5 bases and J by 1 base, with 17 bases between them. Germline CDR1 and CDR2: MDHEN and SYDVKM. CDR3 length equals 16 residues. The CDR3, as DNA: TGTGCCAGCAGTACCCCCGGGGGCGGGGGGAACACTGAAGCTTTCTTT. Translating gives CASSTPGGGGNTEAFF. Based on the CDR3 plus reference TRBV28 and TRBJ1-1, the full variable domain is DVKVTQSSRYLVKRTGEKVFLECVQDMDHENMFWYRQDPGLGLRLIYFSYDVKMKEKGDIPEGYSVSREKKERFSLILESASTNQTSMYLCASSTPGGGGNTEAFFGQGTRLTVV.

There are a few counts of this clonotype. The rearrangement uses TRBV20-1 and TRBJ2-2; either TRBD1 or TRBD2 may supply D (6 bases each). Trimming took off 5 bases at V and 5 bases at J, with 12 bases between the two ends. Germline assignment: CDR1 DFQATT and CDR2 SNEGSKA (reference sequence). This CDR3 has 13 residues. CDR3 protein: CSAPRRGTGELFF. CDR3 coding DNA: TGCAGTGCTCCCCGGAGGGGGACCGGGGAGCTGTTTTTT.

V gene TRBV12-3 or TRBV12-4 combines with J gene TRBJ2-7; D is possibly TRBD1 (6 bases). Trimming stripped 5 bases from V and 0 bases from J, with 20 bases between. There are 17 residues in the CDR3. CDR3 in DNA: TGTGCCAGCAGTGACCCTATCGACAGGCCGCACTCCTACGAGCAGTACTTC. It yields the protein CASSDPIDRPHSYEQYF.

J is TRBJ2-7 and V is TRBV7-8; tentatively, D is TRBD2 (7 bases). Germline assignment: CDR1 SGHVS and CDR2 FQNEAQ. The V end lost 8 bases, the J end lost 6 bases, and 17 bases lay between the germline ends. This CDR3 has 13 residues. The CDR3 bases are TGTGCCAGCGTTGGGGGCGGGAGTGGCGAGCAGTACTTC. Amino acids: CASVGGGSGEQYF.

This clonotype was counted between two and nine times. The J gene is TRBJ2-4, the V gene TRBV11-2; 7 bases agree with TRBD1. Germline CDR1 is SGHAT and CDR2 is FQNNGV. This CDR3 has 15 residues. The V and J ends lost 1 base and 6 bases, in that order; junction bases with no gene match: 6. CDR3: CASSLVQGVGNIQYF. CDR3 bases: TGTGCCAGCAGCTTAGTGCAGGGGGTGGGAAACATTCAGTACTTC.

V is TRBV2 and J is TRBJ2-5, with 10 bases lining up with TRBD2. Looked up from germline, CDR1 is SNHLY and CDR2 is FYNNEI. The ends lost 5 bases at V and 4 bases at J; junction bases unmatched: 7. CDR3 length: 15 residues. The CDR3 sequence is CASSPAGLATETQYF. The CDR3 nucleotides are TGTGCCAGCAGTCCGGCGGGACTAGCGACAGAGACCCAGTACTTC.

This sequence joins TRBV7-6 and TRBJ2-5, with 7 bases matching TRBD2. The CDR3 contains 15 residues. V lost 5 bases to trimming and J lost 2 bases; unmatched junction nucleotides: 8. Germline CDR1 and CDR2: SGHVS and FNYEAQ. The CDR3 here is CASSPAGGRQETQYF. CDR3 in DNA: TGTGCCAGCAGCCCAGCCGGGGGGAGACAAGAGACCCAGTACTTC.

This clonotype was counted a few times. The chain carries TRBV7-9 and TRBJ1-1; unclear D gene. Germline V gene sequence: CDR1 SEHNR, CDR2 FQNEAQ (reference sequence). Deletions cut 5 bases from V and 11 bases from J, with 12 bases between. The CDR3 has 11 amino acids. The CDR3 DNA reads TGTGCCAGCAGCCTATACGGAATTGCTTTCTTT. It specifies CASSLYGIAFF. The full variable domain, with the rest looked up from reference TRBV7-9 and TRBJ1-1, is DTGVSQNPRHKITKRGQNVTFRCDPISEHNRLYWYRQTLGQGPEFLTYFQNEAQLEKSRLLSDRFSAERPKGSFSTLEIQRTEQGDSAMYLCASSLYGIAFFGQGTRLTVV.

This clonotype has only a few counts. The chain couples TRBV18 to TRBJ2-3; no clear D gene. Germline assignment: CDR1 KGHSH and CDR2 LQKENI. Between the trimmed V and J ends, which lost 5 bases and 2 bases, there was a span of 11 bases. The CDR3 runs 14 residues. Written as DNA, the CDR3 is TGTGCCAGCTCAAAGTCCGGATTCACAGATACGCAGTATTTT. Protein sequence: CASSKSGFTDTQYF.

This clonotype was recorded many times. This chain connects TRBV6-2 or TRBV6-3 to TRBJ2-1; a possible D gene is TRBD1 (6 bases). Germline CDR1 is MNHEY and CDR2 is SVGEGT. V was trimmed by 1 base and J by 1 base, leaving 11 bases between them. CDR3 size: 16 residues. CDR3 coding DNA: TGTGCCAGCAGTTACTACCCACAGGGTTCCTACAATGAGCAGTTCTTC. As protein: CASSYYPQGSYNEQFF.